The clone carrying this TCR beta chain was found many times. The junction differs from germline at one of its ends, possibly a read error. MiXCR, run by TCRdb on the RT-PCR reads, gives a single entry per CDR3 protein. The repertoire holds around 700,000 distinct CDR3 sequences, over 12% seen once, with 3.6% in the top ten. The germline gives CDR1 SGDLS, CDR2 YYNGEE. CDR3 size: 15 residues. The TCR was taken from a female donor in good health, serving as a healthy control. The sample taken for sequencing was memory CD4+ T cells from blood. The chain has TRBV9 and TRBJ2-5, with 10 positions matching TRBD2. The CDR3 loop reads CASSASPGTSENLNF. Here the CDR3 DNA reads TGTGCCAGCAGCGCTTCCCCCGGGACTAGCGAGAATTTGAACTTC.